The following is a T cell receptor (beta chain) sequence with its context. Its antigen is unknown. With 60 Vbeta and 13 Jbeta primers, the PCR was carried out. The table came from immunoSEQ multiplex PCR; TCRdb's copy has only in-frame clones and leaves some out. Among 150,000 to 200,000 clones listed, about 65% were seen once. These data originate in a study of cytomegalovirus exposure and HLA in healthy donors. Study observations and caveats: In a later analysis, most CMV-associated TCR beta chains appeared HLA-restricted. In most subjects, TCR beta sequences reportedly gave accurate predictions of HLA-A and HLA-B alleles. The study recorded over 150 TCR beta chains that were cytomegalovirus-associated. The number of N-insertions in an Asian-associated ancestry cluster was reportedly below the approximately 700-donor mean in a later analysis.

The clonotype comes from a man in his forties in good health and CMV-seropositive. The specimen sequenced was PBMCs.

This CDR3 is CASSLRTGPGEKLFF. CDR3 nucleotides: TGTGCCAGCAGCCTCCGGACAGGGCCGGGTGAAAAACTGTTTTTT. The J gene is TRBJ1-4, the V gene TRBV9, with 8 bases lining up with TRBD1. The CDR3 covers 15 residues. Germline V gives CDR1 SGDLS, CDR2 YYNGEE. V lost 4 bases and J lost 7; bases outside the gene matches: 9.